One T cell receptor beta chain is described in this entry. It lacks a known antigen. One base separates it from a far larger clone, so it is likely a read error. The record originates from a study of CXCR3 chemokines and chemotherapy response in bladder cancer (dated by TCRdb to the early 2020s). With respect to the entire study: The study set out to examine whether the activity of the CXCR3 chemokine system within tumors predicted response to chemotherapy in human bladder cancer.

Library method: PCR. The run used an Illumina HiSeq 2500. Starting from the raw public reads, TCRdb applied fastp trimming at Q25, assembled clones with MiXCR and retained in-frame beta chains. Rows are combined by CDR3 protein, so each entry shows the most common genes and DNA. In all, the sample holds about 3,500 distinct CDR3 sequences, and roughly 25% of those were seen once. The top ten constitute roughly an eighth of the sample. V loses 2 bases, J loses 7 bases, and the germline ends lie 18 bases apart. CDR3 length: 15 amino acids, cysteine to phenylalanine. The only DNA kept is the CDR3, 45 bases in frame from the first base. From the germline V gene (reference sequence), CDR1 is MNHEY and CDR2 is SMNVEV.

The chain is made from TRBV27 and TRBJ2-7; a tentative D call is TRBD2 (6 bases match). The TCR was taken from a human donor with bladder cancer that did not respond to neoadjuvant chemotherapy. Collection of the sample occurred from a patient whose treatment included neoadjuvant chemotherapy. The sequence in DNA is TGTGCCAGCAGTTTACTAGCGCTCTCCTACAATGAGCAGTACTTC. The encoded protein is CASSLLALSYNEQYF.